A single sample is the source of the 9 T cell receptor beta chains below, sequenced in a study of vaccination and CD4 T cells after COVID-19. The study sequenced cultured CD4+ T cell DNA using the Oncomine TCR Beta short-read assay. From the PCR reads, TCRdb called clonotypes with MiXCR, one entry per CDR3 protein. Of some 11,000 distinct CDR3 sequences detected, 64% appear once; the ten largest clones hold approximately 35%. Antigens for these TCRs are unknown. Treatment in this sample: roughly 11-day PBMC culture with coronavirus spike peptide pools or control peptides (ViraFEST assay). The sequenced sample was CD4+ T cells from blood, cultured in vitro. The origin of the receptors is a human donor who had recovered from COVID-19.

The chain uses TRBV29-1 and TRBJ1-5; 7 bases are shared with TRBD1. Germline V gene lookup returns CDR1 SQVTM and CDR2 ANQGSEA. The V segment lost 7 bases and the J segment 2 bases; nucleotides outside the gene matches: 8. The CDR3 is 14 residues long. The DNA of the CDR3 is TGCAGCGCCAGAACAGGGGTCGGCAATCAGCCCCAGCATTTT. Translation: CSARTGVGNQPQHF.

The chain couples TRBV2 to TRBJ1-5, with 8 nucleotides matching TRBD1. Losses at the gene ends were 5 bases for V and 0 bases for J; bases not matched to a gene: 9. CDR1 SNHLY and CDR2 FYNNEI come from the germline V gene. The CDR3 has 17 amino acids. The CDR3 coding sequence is TGTGCCAGCAGTCCCCAGGGGGCTAGGTATAGCAATCAGCCCCAGCATTTT. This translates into CASSPQGARYSNQPQHF.

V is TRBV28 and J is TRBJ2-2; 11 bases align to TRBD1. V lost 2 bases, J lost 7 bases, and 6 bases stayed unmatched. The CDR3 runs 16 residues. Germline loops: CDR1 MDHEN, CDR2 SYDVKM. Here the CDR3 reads CASSLGDRGFDGELFF. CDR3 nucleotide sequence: TGTGCCAGCAGTTTAGGGGACAGGGGGTTTGACGGGGAGCTGTTTTTT.

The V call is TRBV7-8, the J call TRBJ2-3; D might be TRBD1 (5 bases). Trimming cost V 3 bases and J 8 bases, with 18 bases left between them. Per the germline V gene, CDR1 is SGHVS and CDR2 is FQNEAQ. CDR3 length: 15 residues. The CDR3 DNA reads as TGTGCCAGCAGCTTTGGGGCTGTGTTTGGGCGTACGCAGTATTTT. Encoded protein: CASSFGAVFGRTQYF.

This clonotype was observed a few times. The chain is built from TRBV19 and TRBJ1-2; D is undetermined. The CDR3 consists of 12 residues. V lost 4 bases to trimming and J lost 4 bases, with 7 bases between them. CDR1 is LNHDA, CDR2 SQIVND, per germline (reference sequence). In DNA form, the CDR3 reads TGTGCCAGTAGTACCGCAGCCTATGGCTACACCTTC. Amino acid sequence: CASSTAAYGYTF. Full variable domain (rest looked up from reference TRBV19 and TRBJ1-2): DGGITQSPKYLFRKEGQNVTLSCEQNLNHDAMYWYRQDPGQGLRLIYYSQIVNDFQKGDIAEGYSVSREKKESFPLTVTSAQKNPTAFYLCASSTAAYGYTFGSGTRLTVV.

The CDR3 DNA follows: TGTGCCAGCAGTTGGGGGCCGGGGATTCAGTACTTC. This codes for CASSWGPGIQYF. The gene calls are TRBV7-2 and TRBJ2-4; TRBD1 is a possible D gene (6 bases). The CDR3 length is 12 residues. With 6 bases removed from V and 10 bases from J, the gap between germline ends came to 13 bases. The germline gives CDR1 SGHTA, CDR2 FQGNSA.

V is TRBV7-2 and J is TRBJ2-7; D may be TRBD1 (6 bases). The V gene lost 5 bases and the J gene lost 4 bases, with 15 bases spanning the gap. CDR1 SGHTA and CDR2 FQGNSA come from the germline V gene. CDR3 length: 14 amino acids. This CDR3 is CASSLPGARYEQYF. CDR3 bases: TGTGCCAGCAGCCTCCCAGGGGCGAGGTACGAGCAGTACTTC. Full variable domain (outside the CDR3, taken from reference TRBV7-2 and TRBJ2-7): GAGVSQSPSNKVTEKGKDVELRCDPISGHTALYWYRQSLGQGLEFLIYFQGNSAPDKSGLPSDRFSAERTGGSVSTLTIQRTQQEDSAVYLCASSLPGARYEQYFGPGTRLTVT.

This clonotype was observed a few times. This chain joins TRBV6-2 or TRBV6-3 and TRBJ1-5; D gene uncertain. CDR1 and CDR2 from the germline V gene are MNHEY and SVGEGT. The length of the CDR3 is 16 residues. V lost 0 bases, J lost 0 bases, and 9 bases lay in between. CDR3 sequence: CASSYSIQYSNQPQHF. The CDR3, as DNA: TGTGCCAGCAGTTACTCGATCCAGTATAGCAATCAGCCCCAGCATTTT.

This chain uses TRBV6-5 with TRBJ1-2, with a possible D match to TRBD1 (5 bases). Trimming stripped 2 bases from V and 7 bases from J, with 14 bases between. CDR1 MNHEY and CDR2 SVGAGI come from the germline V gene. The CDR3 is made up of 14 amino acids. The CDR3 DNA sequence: TGTGCCAGCAGTTACAACGGGGGAGAGGGTGGCTACACCTTC. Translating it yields CASSYNGGEGGYTF.